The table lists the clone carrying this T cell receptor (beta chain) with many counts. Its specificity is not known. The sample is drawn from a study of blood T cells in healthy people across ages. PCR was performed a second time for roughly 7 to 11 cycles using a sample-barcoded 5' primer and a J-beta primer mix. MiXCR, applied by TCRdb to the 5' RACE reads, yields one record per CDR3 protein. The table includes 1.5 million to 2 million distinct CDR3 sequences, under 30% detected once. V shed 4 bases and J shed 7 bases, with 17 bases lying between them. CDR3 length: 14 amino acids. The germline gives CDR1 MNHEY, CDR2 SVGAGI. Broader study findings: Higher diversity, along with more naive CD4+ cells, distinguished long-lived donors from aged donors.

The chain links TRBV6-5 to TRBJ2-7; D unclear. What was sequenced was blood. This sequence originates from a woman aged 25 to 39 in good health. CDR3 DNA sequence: TGTGCCAGCAGTTCACTCGACATACCGAGGGAGCAGTACTTC. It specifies CASSSLDIPREQYF.